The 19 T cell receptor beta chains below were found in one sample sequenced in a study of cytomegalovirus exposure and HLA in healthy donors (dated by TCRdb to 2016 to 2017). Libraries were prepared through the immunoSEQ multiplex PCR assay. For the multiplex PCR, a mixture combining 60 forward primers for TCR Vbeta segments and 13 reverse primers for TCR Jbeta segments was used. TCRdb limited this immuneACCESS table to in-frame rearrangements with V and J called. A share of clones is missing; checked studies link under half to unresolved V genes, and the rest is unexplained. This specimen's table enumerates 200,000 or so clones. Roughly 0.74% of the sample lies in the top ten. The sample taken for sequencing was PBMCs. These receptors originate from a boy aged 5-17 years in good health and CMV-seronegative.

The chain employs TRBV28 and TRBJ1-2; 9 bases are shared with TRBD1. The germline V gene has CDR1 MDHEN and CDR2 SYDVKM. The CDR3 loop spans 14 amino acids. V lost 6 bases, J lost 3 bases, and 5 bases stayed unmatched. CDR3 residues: CASRLGQGDYGYTF. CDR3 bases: TGTGCCAGCAGATTGGGACAGGGAGACTATGGCTACACCTTC.

The CDR3 DNA reads TGTGCCATAGAGAGCTCCTACAATGAGCAGTTCTTC. Translation gives CAIESSYNEQFF. This chain links TRBV19 with TRBJ2-1, with no clear D. CDR3 length: 12 amino acids. V lost 10 bases and J lost 0, with 7 bases in between. Germline V gene sequence: CDR1 LNHDA, CDR2 SQIVND (reference sequence).

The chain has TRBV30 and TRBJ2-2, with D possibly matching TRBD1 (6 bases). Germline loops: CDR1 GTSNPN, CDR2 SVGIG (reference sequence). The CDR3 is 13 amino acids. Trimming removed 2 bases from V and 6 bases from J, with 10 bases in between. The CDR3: CAWSPTGSGELFF. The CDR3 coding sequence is TGTGCCTGGAGTCCTACAGGGTCCGGGGAGCTGTTTTTT.

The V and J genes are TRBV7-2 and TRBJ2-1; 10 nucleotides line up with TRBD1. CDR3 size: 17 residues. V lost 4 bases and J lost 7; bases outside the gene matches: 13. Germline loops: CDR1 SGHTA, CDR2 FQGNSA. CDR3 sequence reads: CASSSRGTGVWLNEQFF. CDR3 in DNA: TGTGCCAGCAGCTCTCGGGGGACAGGGGTGTGGTTAAATGAGCAGTTCTTC.

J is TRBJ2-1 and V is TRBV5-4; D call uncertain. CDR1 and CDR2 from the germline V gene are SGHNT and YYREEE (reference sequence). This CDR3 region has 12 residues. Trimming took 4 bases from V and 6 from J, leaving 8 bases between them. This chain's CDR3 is CASSARINEQFF. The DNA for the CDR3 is TGTGCCAGCAGCGCGCGGATCAATGAGCAGTTCTTC.

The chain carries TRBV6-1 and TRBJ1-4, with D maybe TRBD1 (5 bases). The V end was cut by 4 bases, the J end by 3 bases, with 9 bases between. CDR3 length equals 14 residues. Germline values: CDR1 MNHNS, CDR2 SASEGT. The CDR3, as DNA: TGTGCCAGCAGTGTCTGGGGGGCTAATGAAAAACTGTTTTTT. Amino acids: CASSVWGANEKLFF.

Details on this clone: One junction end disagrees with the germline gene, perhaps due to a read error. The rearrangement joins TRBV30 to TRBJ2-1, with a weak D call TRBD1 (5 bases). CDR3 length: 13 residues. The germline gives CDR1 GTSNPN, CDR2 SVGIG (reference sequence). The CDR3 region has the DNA TGTGCCTGGAGTGTAATGTTCAGGGATGAGCAGCTCTTC. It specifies CAWSVMFRDEQLF.

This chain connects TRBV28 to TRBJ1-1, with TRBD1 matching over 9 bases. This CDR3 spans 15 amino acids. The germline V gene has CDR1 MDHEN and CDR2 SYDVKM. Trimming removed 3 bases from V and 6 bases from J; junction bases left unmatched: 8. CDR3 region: CASSFRDRARAEAFF. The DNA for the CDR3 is TGTGCCAGCAGTTTCCGGGACAGGGCGCGGGCTGAAGCTTTCTTT.

CDR3 residues: CASSPRPLGPYEQYF. Here the CDR3 DNA reads TGTGCCAGCAGCCCCCGGCCCCTGGGCCCCTACGAGCAGTACTTC. The chain is built from TRBV4-2 and TRBJ2-7; no reliable D call. This CDR3 is 15 amino acids long. Trimming took 4 bases from V and 2 from J, leaving 15 bases between them. In germline, CDR1 is LGHNA, CDR2 YNFKEQ.

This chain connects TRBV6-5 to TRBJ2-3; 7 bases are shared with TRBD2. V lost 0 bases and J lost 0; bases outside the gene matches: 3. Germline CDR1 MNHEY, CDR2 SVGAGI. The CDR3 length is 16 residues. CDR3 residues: CASSYSLASSTDTQYF. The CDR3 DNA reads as TGTGCCAGCAGTTACTCACTAGCGTCAAGCACAGATACGCAGTATTTT.

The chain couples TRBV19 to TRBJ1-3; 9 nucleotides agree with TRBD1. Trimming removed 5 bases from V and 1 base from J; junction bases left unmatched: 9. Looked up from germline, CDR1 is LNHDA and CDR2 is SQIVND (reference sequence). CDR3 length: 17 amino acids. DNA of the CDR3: TGTGCCAGTAGTCCGTCCCGGGACAGGGAATCTGGAAACACCATATATTTT. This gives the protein CASSPSRDRESGNTIYF.

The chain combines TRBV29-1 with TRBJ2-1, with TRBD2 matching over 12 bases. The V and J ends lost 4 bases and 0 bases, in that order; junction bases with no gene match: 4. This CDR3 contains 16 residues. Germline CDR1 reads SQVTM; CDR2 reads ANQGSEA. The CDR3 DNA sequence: TGCAGCGTTGGTCAGACTAGCGGGGGCTCCTACAATGAGCAGTTCTTC. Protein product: CSVGQTSGGSYNEQFF.

CDR3 nucleotide sequence: TGTGCCAGTAGTTCGGGCCGGGACAGGGGACGGCCCCAGCATTTT. This translates into CASSSGRDRGRPQHF. V is TRBV19 and J is TRBJ1-5, with 10 nucleotides matching TRBD1. Germline loops: CDR1 LNHDA, CDR2 SQIVND (reference sequence). The CDR3 has 15 residues. With V trimmed by 5 bases and J by 9 bases, 10 bases remained unmatched.

The CDR3 loop reads CASSLTRGSTEAFF. CDR3 nucleotide sequence: TGCGCCAGCAGCCTGACAAGGGGTAGCACTGAAGCTTTCTTT. This chain joins TRBV5-1 and TRBJ1-1, with D perhaps TRBD1 (5 bases). The CDR3 spans 14 residues. Per the germline V gene, CDR1 is SGHRS and CDR2 is YFSETQ. V was cut by 4 bases and J by 4 bases, with 14 bases left in between.

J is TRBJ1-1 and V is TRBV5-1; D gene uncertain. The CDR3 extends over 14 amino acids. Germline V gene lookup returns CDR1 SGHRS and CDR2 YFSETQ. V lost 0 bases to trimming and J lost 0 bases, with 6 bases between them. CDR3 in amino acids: CASSLASMNTEAFF. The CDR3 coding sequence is TGCGCCAGCAGCTTGGCAAGCATGAACACTGAAGCTTTCTTT.

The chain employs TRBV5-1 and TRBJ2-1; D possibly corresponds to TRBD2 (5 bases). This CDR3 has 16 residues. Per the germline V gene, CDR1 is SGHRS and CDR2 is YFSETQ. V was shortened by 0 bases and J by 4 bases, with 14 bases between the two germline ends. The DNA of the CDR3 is TGCGCCAGCAGCTTGGCCGTACGGGGTTCGTACAATGAGCAGTTCTTC. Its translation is CASSLAVRGSYNEQFF.

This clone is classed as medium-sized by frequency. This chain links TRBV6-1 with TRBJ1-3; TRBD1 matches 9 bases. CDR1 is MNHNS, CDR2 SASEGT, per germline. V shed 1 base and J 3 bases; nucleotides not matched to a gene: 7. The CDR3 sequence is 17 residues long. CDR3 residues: CASSEVAGQGGGNTIYF. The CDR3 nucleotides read TGTGCCAGCAGTGAAGTAGCGGGACAGGGTGGTGGAAACACCATATATTTT.

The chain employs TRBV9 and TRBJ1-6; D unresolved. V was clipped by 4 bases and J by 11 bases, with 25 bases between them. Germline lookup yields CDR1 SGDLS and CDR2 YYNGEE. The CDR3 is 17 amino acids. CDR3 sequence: CASSTRGDGRSYPPLHF. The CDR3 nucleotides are TGTGCCAGCAGCACCCGAGGTGATGGAAGAAGTTATCCACCCCTCCACTTT.

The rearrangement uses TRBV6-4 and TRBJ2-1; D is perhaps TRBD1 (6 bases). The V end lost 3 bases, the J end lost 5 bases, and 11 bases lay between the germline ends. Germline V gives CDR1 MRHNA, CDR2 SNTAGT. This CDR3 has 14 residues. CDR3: CASSETGTHNEQFF. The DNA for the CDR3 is TGTGCCAGCAGTGAAACGGGGACACACAATGAGCAGTTCTTC.